These T cell receptor beta chains were read from a single sample in a study of blood T cell repertoires in COVID-19. Some clones are missing from TCRdb's copy, which holds only in-frame ones; the method was immunoSEQ multiplex PCR. The sample contains 250,000 to 300,000 clones, about 91% of which appear only once. Input material: PBMCs or T cells enriched from blood (not recorded which). These receptors came from a human donor in a cohort exposed to, infected with or recovered from COVID-19 (not recorded which). The donor label of this sample is uncertain. CDR3s include the opening cysteine and the closing phenylalanine or tryptophan. Each record gives: clone size, J gene, D gene, V gene, CDR3 DNA, CDR3 protein. D genes are given only for firm matches. Expanded clones get a size class; other rows say once, few or many, or leave the size out.

size: .; J: TRBJ1-2; D: TRBD1; V: TRBV5-6; DNA: TGTGCCAGCAGCTTACAGGGGGGCTACACCTTC; CDR3: CASSLQGGYTF
size: .; J: TRBJ2-2; D: TRBD2; V: TRBV2; DNA: TGTGCCAGCAGTAGCGGGGGCCCCTACACCGGGGAGCTGTTTTTT; CDR3: CASSSGGPYTGELFF
size: .; J: TRBJ2-6; D: TRBD1; V: TRBV19; DNA: TGTGCCAGTAGTACTCGACCCCCGGGACAGGGTTCTGGGGCCAACGTCCTGACTTTC; CDR3: CASSTRPPGQGSGANVLTF
size: .; J: TRBJ2-6; D: TRBD1; V: TRBV5-1; DNA: TGCGCCAGCAGCACCACAGGGGCTGGGGCCAACGTCCTGACTTTC; CDR3: CASSTTGAGANVLTF
size: .; J: TRBJ2-7; D: TRBD2; V: TRBV30; DNA: TGTGCCTGGGATCTAGCGGGGGGGCCCGGTTACGAGCAGTACTTC; CDR3: CAWDLAGGPGYEQYF
size: .; J: TRBJ1-5; D: .; V: TRBV27; DNA: TGTGCCAGCAGACCGCAGGGGAATCAGCCCCAGCATTTT; CDR3: CASRPQGNQPQHF
size: once; J: TRBJ2-2; D: TRBD2; V: TRBV7-8; DNA: TGTGCCAGCAGCCTCAGGACTAGCGGGGGATACACCGGGGAGCTGTTTTTT; CDR3: CASSLRTSGGYTGELFF
size: .; J: TRBJ1-6; D: .; V: TRBV4-3; DNA: TGCGCCAGCAGCCAGACAGGACAGATTACACCCCTCCACTTT; CDR3: CASSQTGQITPLHF
size: .; J: TRBJ2-1; D: .; V: TRBV27; DNA: TGTGCCAGCAGTTTATTCGGGGGGCGCAGCTCCTACAATGAGCAGTTCTTC; CDR3: CASSLFGGRSSYNEQFF
size: .; J: TRBJ1-4; D: TRBD1; V: TRBV7-9; DNA: TGTGCCAGCAGCCCACTGGGACAGGGGAATGAAAAACTGTTTTTT; CDR3: CASSPLGQGNEKLFF
size: .; J: TRBJ2-7; D: TRBD2; V: TRBV27; DNA: TGTGCCAGCAGTTTCGGGACTAGCGGGGCCAAGCAGTACTTC; CDR3: CASSFGTSGAKQYF
size: .; J: TRBJ1-1; D: TRBD1; V: TRBV28; DNA: TGTGCCAGCAGTTCCCCCCGAAGACAGGGCCTGAACACTGAAGCTTTCTTT; CDR3: CASSSPRRQGLNTEAFF
size: .; J: TRBJ2-7; D: .; V: TRBV5-4; DNA: TGTGCCAGCAGCTTTGATTTGTCAGGCCCCTACGAGCAGTACTTC; CDR3: CASSFDLSGPYEQYF
size: .; J: TRBJ2-3; D: .; V: TRBV3-1/TRBV3-2; DNA: TGTGCCAGCAGCCAGGTTAGCGCGGCAGATACGCAGTATTTT; CDR3: CASSQVSAADTQYF
size: .; J: TRBJ2-1; D: .; V: TRBV11-2; DNA: TGTGCCAGCAGTCAGAGCCGGGACTCTTTCAATGAGCAGTTCTTC; CDR3: CASSQSRDSFNEQFF
size: .; J: TRBJ2-1; D: TRBD1; V: TRBV6-4; DNA: TGTGCCAGCAGTGCACAGGGGCGCAGCAATGAGCAGTTCTTC; CDR3: CASSAQGRSNEQFF
size: .; J: TRBJ1-4; D: TRBD1; V: TRBV6-5; DNA: TGTGCCAGCAGTTTACGACAGGGCGGGGAAAAACTGTTTTTT; CDR3: CASSLRQGGEKLFF
size: .; J: TRBJ1-6; D: TRBD1; V: TRBV27; DNA: TGTGCCAGCAGTACACAGACAGGGGAGAATTCACCCCTCCACTTT; CDR3: CASSTQTGENSPLHF
size: .; J: TRBJ2-7; D: TRBD1; V: TRBV5-1; DNA: TGCGCCAGCAGTCGGGACAGGGACTACGAGCAGTACTTC; CDR3: CASSRDRDYEQYF